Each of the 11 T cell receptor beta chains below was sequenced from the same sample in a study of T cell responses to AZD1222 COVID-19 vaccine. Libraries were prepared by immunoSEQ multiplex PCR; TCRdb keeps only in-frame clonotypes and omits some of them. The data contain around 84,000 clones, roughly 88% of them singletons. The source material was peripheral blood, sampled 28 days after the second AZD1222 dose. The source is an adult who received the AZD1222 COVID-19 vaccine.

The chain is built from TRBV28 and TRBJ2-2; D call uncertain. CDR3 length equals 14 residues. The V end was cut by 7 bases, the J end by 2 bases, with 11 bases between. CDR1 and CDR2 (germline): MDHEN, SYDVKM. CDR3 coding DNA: TGTGCCAGCAAGGGAAGGGTCAACACCGGGGAGCTGTTTTTT. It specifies CASKGRVNTGELFF.

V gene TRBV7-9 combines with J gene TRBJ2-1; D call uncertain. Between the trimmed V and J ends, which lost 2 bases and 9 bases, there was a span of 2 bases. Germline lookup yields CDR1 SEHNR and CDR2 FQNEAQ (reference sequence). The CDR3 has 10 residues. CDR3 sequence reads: CASSLSEQFF. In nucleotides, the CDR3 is TGTGCCAGCAGCTTAAGTGAGCAGTTCTTC.

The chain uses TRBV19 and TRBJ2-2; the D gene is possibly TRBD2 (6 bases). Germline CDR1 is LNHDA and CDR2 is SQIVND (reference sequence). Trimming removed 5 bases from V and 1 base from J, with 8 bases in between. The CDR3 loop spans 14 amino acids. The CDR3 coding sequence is TGTGCCAGTAGTTTAGCGGAGAACACCGGGGAGCTGTTTTTT. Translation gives CASSLAENTGELFF.

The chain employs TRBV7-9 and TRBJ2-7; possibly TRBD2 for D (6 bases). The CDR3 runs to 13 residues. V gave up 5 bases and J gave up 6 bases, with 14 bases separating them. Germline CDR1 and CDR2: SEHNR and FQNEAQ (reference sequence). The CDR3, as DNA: TGTGCCAGCAGCCCGACGGAGGGGTTCGAGCAGTACTTC. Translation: CASSPTEGFEQYF.

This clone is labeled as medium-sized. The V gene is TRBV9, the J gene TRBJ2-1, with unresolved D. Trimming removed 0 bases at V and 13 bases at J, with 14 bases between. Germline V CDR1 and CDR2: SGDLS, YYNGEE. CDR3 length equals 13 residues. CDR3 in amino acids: CASSVDASLAQFF. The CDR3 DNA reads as TGTGCCAGCAGCGTAGATGCGTCCCTTGCACAGTTCTTC.

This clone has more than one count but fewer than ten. CDR3 sequence reads: CASSHNPAGQGAKRYNEQFF. CDR3 DNA sequence: TGTGCCAGCAGTCATAACCCGGCGGGACAGGGGGCAAAAAGGTACAATGAGCAGTTCTTC. The chain employs TRBV28 and TRBJ2-1, with 12 nucleotides matching TRBD1. Unmatched junction bases numbered 18, after V lost 5 bases and J lost 4 bases. The CDR3 length is 20 residues. Germline lookup yields CDR1 MDHEN and CDR2 SYDVKM. Together with reference TRBV28 and TRBJ2-1, the CDR3 gives the full variable domain: DVKVTQSSRYLVKRTGEKVFLECVQDMDHENMFWYRQDPGLGLRLIYFSYDVKMKEKGDIPEGYSVSREKKERFSLILESASTNQTSMYLCASSHNPAGQGAKRYNEQFFGPGTRLTVL.

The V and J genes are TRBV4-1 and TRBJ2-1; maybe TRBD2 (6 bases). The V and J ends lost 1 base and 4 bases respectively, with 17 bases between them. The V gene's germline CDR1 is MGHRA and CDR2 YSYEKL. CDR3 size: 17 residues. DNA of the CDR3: TGCGCCAGCAGCCAAGCAGCTAGGAAGGCGGGGTACAATGAGCAGTTCTTC. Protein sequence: CASSQAARKAGYNEQFF.

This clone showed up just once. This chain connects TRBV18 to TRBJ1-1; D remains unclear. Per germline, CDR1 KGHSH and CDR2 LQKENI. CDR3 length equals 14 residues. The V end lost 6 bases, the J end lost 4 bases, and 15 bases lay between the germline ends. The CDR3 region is CASSPVIGPTEAFF. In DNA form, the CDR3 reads TGTGCCAGCTCCCCTGTGATAGGGCCCACTGAAGCTTTCTTT.

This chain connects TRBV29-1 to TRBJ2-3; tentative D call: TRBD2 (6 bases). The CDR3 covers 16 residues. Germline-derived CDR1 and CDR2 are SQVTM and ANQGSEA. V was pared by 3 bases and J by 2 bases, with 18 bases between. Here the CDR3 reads CSVDYLGDSNTDTQYF. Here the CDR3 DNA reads TGCAGCGTTGATTATCTTGGGGACTCAAACACAGATACGCAGTATTTT.

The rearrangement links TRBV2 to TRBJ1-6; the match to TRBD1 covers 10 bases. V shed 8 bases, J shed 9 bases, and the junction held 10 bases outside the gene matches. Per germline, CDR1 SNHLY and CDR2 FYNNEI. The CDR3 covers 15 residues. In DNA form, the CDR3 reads TGTGCCAGCGGGCCGGGACAGGGGTTCCGTTCACCCCTCCACTTT. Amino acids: CASGPGQGFRSPLHF.

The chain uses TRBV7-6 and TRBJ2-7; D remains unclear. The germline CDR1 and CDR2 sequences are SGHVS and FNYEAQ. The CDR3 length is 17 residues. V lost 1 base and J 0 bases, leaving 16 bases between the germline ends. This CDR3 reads CASSLGGAQDTSYEQYF. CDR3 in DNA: TGTGCCAGCAGCTTAGGGGGTGCTCAGGATACCTCCTACGAGCAGTACTTC.